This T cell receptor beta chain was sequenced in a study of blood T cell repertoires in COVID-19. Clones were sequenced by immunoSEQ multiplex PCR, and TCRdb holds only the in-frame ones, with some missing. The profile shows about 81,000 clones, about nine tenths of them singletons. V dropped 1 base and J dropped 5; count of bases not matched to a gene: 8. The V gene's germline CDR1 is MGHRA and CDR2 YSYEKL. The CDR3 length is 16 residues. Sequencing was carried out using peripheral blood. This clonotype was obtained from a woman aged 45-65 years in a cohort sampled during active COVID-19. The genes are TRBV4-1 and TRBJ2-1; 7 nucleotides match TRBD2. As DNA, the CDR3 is TGCGCCAGCAGCCAAGGGCCGGGACTAACTAACAATGAGCAGTTCTTC. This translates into CASSQGPGLTNNEQFF.